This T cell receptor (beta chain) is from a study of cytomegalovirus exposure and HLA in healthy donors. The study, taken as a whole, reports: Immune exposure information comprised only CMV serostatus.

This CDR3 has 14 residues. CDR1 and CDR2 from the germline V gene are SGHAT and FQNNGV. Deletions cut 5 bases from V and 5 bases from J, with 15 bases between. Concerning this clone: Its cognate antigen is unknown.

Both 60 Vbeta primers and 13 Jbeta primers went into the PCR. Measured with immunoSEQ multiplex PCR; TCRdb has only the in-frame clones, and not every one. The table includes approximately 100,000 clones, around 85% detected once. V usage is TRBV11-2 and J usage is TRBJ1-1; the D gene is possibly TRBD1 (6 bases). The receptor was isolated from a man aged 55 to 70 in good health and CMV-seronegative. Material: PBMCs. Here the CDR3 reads CASSVLQGRTEAFF. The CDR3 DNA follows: TGTGCCAGCAGCGTGTTACAGGGTAGGACTGAAGCTTTCTTT.